One T cell receptor (beta chain) is described in this entry. Its antigen is unknown. The entry originates in a study of cytomegalovirus exposure and HLA in healthy donors. Study-wide points: In an earlier analysis, productive rearrangement rates for most beta V segments clustered near 87% or 30%.

CDR1 is MDHEN, CDR2 SYDVKM, per germline. CDR3 size: 15 residues. Trimming removed 5 bases from V and 4 bases from J; junction bases left unmatched: 10. The study ran its PCR with 60 Vbeta and 13 Jbeta primers. The protocol was immunoSEQ multiplex PCR, while the TCRdb copy is restricted to in-frame clones and leaves out a portion. In the table there are about 77,000 clones, roughly 75% of which are singletons. The chain is built from TRBV28 and TRBJ2-5; 7 positions match TRBD1. Source material: PBMCs. The clonotype originates from a middle-aged woman in good health and CMV-seronegative. CDR3 DNA sequence: TGTGCCAGCAGTCCCCGGACAGGCAGCCGAGAGACCCAGTACTTC. Translation gives CASSPRTGSRETQYF.